These T cell receptor beta chains were read from a single sample in a study of blood T cell repertoires in COVID-19. The repertoire was sequenced with immunoSEQ multiplex PCR; TCRdb's copy has only in-frame clones and lacks some. The sample carries 130,000 to 150,000 clones, approximately 86% recorded once. Sequencing was carried out using peripheral blood. These receptors were taken from a woman in her forties with active or convalescent COVID-19. CDR3s include the opening cysteine and the closing phenylalanine or tryptophan. D genes are given only for firm matches. The size of a clone is reported for some rows only, either as once, few or many, or as a class for expanded clones.

once	NA	TRBV28	TRBJ2-1	TGTGCCAGCAGTTTCAGCAGGTCCTACAATGAGCAGTTCTTC	CASSFSRSYNEQFF
NA	NA	TRBV24-1	TRBJ2-7	TGTGCCACCAGTGAGGTCGGAGGACGGCACGAGCAGTACTTC	CATSEVGGRHEQYF
NA	NA	TRBV30	TRBJ2-1	TGTGCCTGGAGTGTTGGCGGGAATAATGAGCAGTTCTTC	CAWSVGGNNEQFF
NA	NA	TRBV3-1/TRBV3-2	TRBJ2-1	TGTGCCAGCAGCCAAGATATTCAGAGGGAGCAGTTCTTC	CASSQDIQREQFF
NA	TRBD2	TRBV5-1	TRBJ2-2	TGCGCCAGCAGGGTAGCGGGGGTCGCCACCGGGGAGCTGTTTTTT	CASRVAGVATGELFF
NA	TRBD2	TRBV2	TRBJ2-5	TGTGCCAGCAGTACTAGCGGGGGGACAGGAATGGAGACCCAGTACTTC	CASSTSGGTGMETQYF
once	TRBD1	TRBV7-2	TRBJ1-3	TGTGCCAGCAGCTTAGACCCCAGGGGGTCTGGAAACACCATATATTTT	CASSLDPRGSGNTIYF
once	NA	TRBV19	TRBJ2-1	TGTGCCAGTAGTATAGGCACCGCTAACAATGAGCAGTTCTTC	CASSIGTANNEQFF
NA	NA	TRBV29-1	TRBJ2-7	TGCAGCGCCCTGGGGGCAGTCCACGAGCAGTACTTC	CSALGAVHEQYF
NA	TRBD2	TRBV5-1	TRBJ2-5	TGCGCCAGCAGCCCTGGCGGAGGGAGGGAAGAGACCCAGTACTTC	CASSPGGGREETQYF
NA	TRBD1	TRBV28	TRBJ1-6	TGTGCCACCCGTTTCGGGGACAGGGCCAGTTCACCCCTCCACTTT	CATRFGDRASSPLHF
NA	NA	TRBV7-2	TRBJ1-6	TGTGCCAGCAGCTTAGGAATTTTTTCGGGGGTTAATTCACCCCTCCACTTT	CASSLGIFSGVNSPLHF
NA	TRBD1	TRBV6-1	TRBJ1-2	TGTGCCAGCAGTGCTCTCGGTACCGGGACAGCCCTAAGGGGCTACACCTTC	CASSALGTGTALRGYTF
NA	TRBD1	TRBV28	TRBJ1-4	TGTGCCAGCGGGTCACAGGGGGCGAGGGGTGAAAAACTGTTTTTT	CASGSQGARGEKLFF
NA	NA	TRBV11-2	TRBJ1-1	TGTGCCAGCAGCTTAGATGGGGGGGACACTGAAGCTTTCTTT	CASSLDGGDTEAFF
once	NA	TRBV7-9	TRBJ1-3	TGTGCCAGCAGCCCCCCAGGGAACACCATATATTTT	CASSPPGNTIYF
NA	NA	TRBV12-3/TRBV12-4	TRBJ1-2	TGTGCCAGCAGTTTTGATTTTAGGGGAGGCTACACCTTC	CASSFDFRGGYTF
once	TRBD1	TRBV6-5	TRBJ1-1	TGTGCCAGCAGTTACTCGAGGGACAGGGGTAGTACTGAAGCTTTCTTT	CASSYSRDRGSTEAFF
once	NA	TRBV5-4	TRBJ1-1	TGTGCCAGCAGCTTTGGGGGGGAAGCTTTCTTT	CASSFGGEAFF
NA	NA	TRBV9	TRBJ2-7	TGTGCCAGCAGCCATCTGGGGCAGGGAACGAACGAGCAGTACTTC	CASSHLGQGTNEQYF
NA	TRBD2	TRBV6-2/TRBV6-3	TRBJ2-2	TGTGCCAGCAGTTACTCGACCAGCGGGAGGTCCACCGGGGAGCTGTTTTTT	CASSYSTSGRSTGELFF
NA	NA	TRBV10-2	TRBJ1-2	TGCGCCAGCAGTTCCCTTTCGGCAGGTGAAGGCTACACCTTC	CASSSLSAGEGYTF
NA	TRBD1	TRBV19	TRBJ1-1	TGTGCCACCGGACAGGGGGCCACTGAAGCTTTCTTT	CATGQGATEAFF
few	NA	TRBV10-3	TRBJ1-2	TGTGCCATCAGTGACCCACTCGGGAGGGGGAACTATGGCTACACCTTC	CAISDPLGRGNYGYTF
NA	NA	TRBV6-5	TRBJ1-1	TGTGCCAGCAGAGGGGTTAGAACTGAAGCTTTCTTT	CASRGVRTEAFF
NA	NA	TRBV5-5	TRBJ1-1	TGTGCCAGCAGCTTGGTGGCGGCCCGAGGCACTGAAGCTTTCTTT	CASSLVAARGTEAFF
NA	TRBD1	TRBV7-9	TRBJ1-2	TGTGCCAGCAGCTTAGCAGGACAGGGCACCCATAACTATGGCTACACCTTC	CASSLAGQGTHNYGYTF